Listed below are T cell receptor beta chains from one sample, sequenced in a study of T cell changes during pregnancy in multiple sclerosis. The table came from immunoSEQ multiplex PCR; TCRdb's copy has only in-frame clones and leaves some out. The sample yields 40,000 to 55,000 clones, about 94% seen once. Sequenced here: CD8+ T cells from peripheral blood mononuclear cells, sampled in the first trimester of pregnancy. These receptors were obtained from a female donor with multiple sclerosis, enrolled in a pregnancy study. Both conserved end residues are part of each CDR3. The D gene is left open where the match is weak. Part of the rows lack a size; the others show once, few, many or a class for expanded clones.

NA	NA	TRBV6-5	TRBJ2-5	CASSPPGEQETQYF	TGTGCCAGCAGCCCCCCCGGGGAGCAAGAGACCCAGTACTTC
NA	TRBD1	TRBV28	TRBJ1-2	CASDPPGGKGYTF	TGTGCCAGCGATCCTCCAGGGGGCAAGGGCTACACCTTC
NA	NA	TRBV4-3	TRBJ2-7	CASSQGSSASSYEQYF	TGCGCCAGCAGCCAAGGGTCCAGCGCCAGCTCCTACGAGCAGTACTTC
NA	NA	TRBV7-9	TRBJ2-5	CASSFGGDETQYF	TGTGCCAGCAGCTTCGGAGGGGACGAGACCCAGTACTTC
once	TRBD1	TRBV29-1	TRBJ1-2	CSVPTGGKYGYTF	TGCAGCGTTCCTACAGGGGGCAAGTATGGCTACACCTTC
NA	TRBD2	TRBV27	TRBJ2-1	CASKGLAGTYNEQFF	TGTGCCAGCAAGGGGCTAGCGGGGACCTACAATGAGCAGTTCTTC
NA	TRBD2	TRBV4-1	TRBJ2-2	CASAQEGGTGELFF	TGCGCCAGCGCACAGGAGGGAGGGACCGGGGAGCTGTTTTTT
NA	TRBD1	TRBV5-1	TRBJ2-7	CASSLGPGGYEQYF	TGCGCCAGCAGCCTGGGGCCAGGGGGCTACGAGCAGTACTTC
NA	NA	TRBV27	TRBJ2-7	CASSLAGRYEQYF	TGTGCCAGCAGTTTAGCGGGTCGGTACGAGCAGTACTTC
NA	NA	TRBV7-7	TRBJ1-1	CASSLDRGMNTEAFF	TGTGCCAGCAGCTTAGACAGAGGGATGAACACTGAAGCTTTCTTT
NA	TRBD2	TRBV11-2	TRBJ2-7	CASTLAGGPGEQYF	TGTGCCAGCACTCTAGCGGGAGGGCCGGGGGAGCAGTACTTC
NA	NA	TRBV28	TRBJ1-1	CASSPMIGNTEAFF	TGTGCCAGCAGTCCTATGATCGGGAACACTGAAGCTTTCTTT
once	NA	TRBV19	TRBJ2-3	CASSIIARDTQYF	TGTGCCAGTAGTATAATAGCCCGAGATACGCAGTATTTT
NA	TRBD1	TRBV11-2	TRBJ2-7	CASSARQGDEQYF	TGTGCCAGCAGCGCTCGACAGGGAGACGAGCAGTACTTC
NA	TRBD2	TRBV19	TRBJ2-1	CASNLLAGAGNEQFF	TGTGCCAGTAACCTACTAGCGGGAGCGGGTAATGAGCAGTTCTTC
NA	TRBD2	TRBV19	TRBJ2-1	CASSLKGWGTSEGEQFF	TGTGCCAGTAGTTTGAAAGGATGGGGGACTAGCGAGGGTGAGCAGTTCTTC
NA	NA	TRBV7-6	TRBJ2-3	CASSLGEDTQYF	TGTGCCAGCAGCTTAGGGGAGGATACGCAGTATTTT
NA	TRBD2	TRBV7-9	TRBJ2-1	CASRRTSVPYNEQFF	TGTGCCAGCAGACGGACTAGCGTTCCCTACAATGAGCAGTTCTTC
NA	NA	TRBV14	TRBJ2-7	CASSQDFPGLEQYF	TGTGCCAGCAGCCAAGATTTTCCGGGTCTTGAGCAGTACTTC
NA	TRBD2	TRBV9	TRBJ2-5	CASSVGGEETQYF	TGTGCCAGCAGCGTGGGGGGGGAAGAGACCCAGTACTTC
NA	TRBD2	TRBV7-2	TRBJ2-1	CASSLLAGAPNEQFF	TGTGCCAGCAGCTTACTAGCGGGGGCACCGAATGAGCAGTTCTTC
NA	NA	TRBV28	TRBJ2-1	CASIQQGSYNEQFF	TGTGCCAGCATACAACAGGGCTCGTACAATGAGCAGTTCTTC
NA	TRBD2	TRBV11-2	TRBJ2-5	CASSTGGTSGSGETQYF	TGTGCCAGCAGCACGGGAGGGACTAGCGGGAGTGGAGAGACCCAGTACTTC
NA	TRBD1	TRBV15	TRBJ1-5	CATSETGGGSRGDQPQHF	TGTGCCACCAGCGAGACAGGGGGCGGATCCCGAGGGGACCAGCCCCAGCATTTT
NA	NA	TRBV11-2	TRBJ1-1	CASSLTANTEAFF	TGTGCCAGCAGCTTGACAGCGAACACTGAAGCTTTCTTT
NA	TRBD2	TRBV7-3	TRBJ2-1	CASSLLSGTSGANEQFF	TGTGCCAGCAGCTTATTATCCGGGACTAGCGGGGCCAATGAGCAGTTCTTC
once	NA	TRBV11-2	TRBJ1-1	CASSLGYKPGNTEAFF	TGTGCCAGCAGCTTAGGTTACAAACCAGGGAACACTGAAGCTTTCTTT
NA	NA	TRBV19	TRBJ2-7	CASRQGSYEQYF	TGTGCCAGTAGACAGGGCTCCTACGAGCAGTACTTC